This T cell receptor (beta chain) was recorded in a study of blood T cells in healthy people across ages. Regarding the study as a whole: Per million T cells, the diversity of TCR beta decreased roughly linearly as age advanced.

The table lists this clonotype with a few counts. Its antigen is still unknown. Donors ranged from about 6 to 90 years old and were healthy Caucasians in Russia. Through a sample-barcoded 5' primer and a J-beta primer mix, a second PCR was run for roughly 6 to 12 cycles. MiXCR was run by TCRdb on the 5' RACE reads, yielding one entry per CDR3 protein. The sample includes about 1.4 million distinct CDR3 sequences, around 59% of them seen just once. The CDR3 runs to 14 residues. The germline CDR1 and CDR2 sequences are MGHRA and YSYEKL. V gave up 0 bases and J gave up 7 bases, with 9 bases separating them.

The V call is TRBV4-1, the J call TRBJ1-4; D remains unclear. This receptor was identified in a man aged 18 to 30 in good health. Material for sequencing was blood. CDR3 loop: CASSQDATFEKLFF. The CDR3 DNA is TGCGCCAGCAGCCAAGATGCGACCTTTGAAAAACTGTTTTTT.